The present T cell receptor (beta chain) was sequenced within a study of control samples from healthy donors and cancer patients. TCRdb's table, derived via immunoSEQ multiplex PCR, lists solely in-frame clones and lacks some. The sample shows about 220,000 clones, roughly 94% of them seen only once. The length of the CDR3 is 16 residues. Germline V gene sequence: CDR1 LGHNA, CDR2 YSLEER. V dropped 0 bases and J dropped 5 bases, with 13 bases sitting between them. The sequenced sample consisted of blood. The chain recombines TRBV4-3 with TRBJ1-4; no definite D call. This TCR was sampled from a man over 45 in good health. CDR3 nucleotides: TGCGCCAGCAGCCAAGAGCGAACAGCCACAAATGAAAAACTGTTTTTT. Translating it yields CASSQERTATNEKLFF.